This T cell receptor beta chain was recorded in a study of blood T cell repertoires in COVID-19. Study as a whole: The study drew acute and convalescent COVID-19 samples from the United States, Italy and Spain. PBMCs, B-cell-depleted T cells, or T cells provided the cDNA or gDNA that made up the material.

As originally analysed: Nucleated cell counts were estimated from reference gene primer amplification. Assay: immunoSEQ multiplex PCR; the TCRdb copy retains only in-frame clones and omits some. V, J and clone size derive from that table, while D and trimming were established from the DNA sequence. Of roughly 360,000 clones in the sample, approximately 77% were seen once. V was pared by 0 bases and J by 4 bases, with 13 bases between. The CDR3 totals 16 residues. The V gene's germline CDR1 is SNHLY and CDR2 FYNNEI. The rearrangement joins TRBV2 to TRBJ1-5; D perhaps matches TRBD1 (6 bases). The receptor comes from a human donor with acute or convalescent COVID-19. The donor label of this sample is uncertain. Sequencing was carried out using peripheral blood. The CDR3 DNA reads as TGTGCCAGCAGTGAAGCGCTCGGACAGATAAATCAGCCCCAGCATTTT. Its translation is CASSEALGQINQPQHF.